This T cell receptor (beta chain) was captured in a study of cytomegalovirus exposure and HLA in healthy donors. The study ran its PCR with 60 Vbeta and 13 Jbeta primers. Using immunoSEQ multiplex PCR, the repertoire was profiled, and TCRdb retains in-frame clones only, with some absent. This table has tens of thousands of clones, about 74% appearing once. Germline loops: CDR1 SGHVS, CDR2 FQNEAQ. This CDR3 has 15 residues. V gave up 3 bases and J gave up 4 bases, with 15 bases separating them. The clonotype comes from a woman aged 25 to 45 in good health and CMV-seropositive. This chain joins TRBV7-8 and TRBJ1-1, with D possibly being TRBD1 (6 bases). Sequencing input: PBMCs. This CDR3 reads CASSLGHSSPTEAFF. The DNA of the CDR3 is TGTGCCAGCAGCTTGGGACATTCGAGCCCCACTGAAGCTTTCTTT.